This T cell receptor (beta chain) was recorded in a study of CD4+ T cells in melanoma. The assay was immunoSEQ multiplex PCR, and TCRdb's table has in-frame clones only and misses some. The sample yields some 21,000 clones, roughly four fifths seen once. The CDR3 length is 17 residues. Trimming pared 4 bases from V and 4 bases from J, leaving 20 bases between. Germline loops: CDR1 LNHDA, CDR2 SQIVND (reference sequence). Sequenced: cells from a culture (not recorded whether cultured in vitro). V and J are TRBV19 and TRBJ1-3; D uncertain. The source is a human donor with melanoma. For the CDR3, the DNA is TGTGCCAGTAGTACATTCAGAAGAGGATTCAGCGGAAACACCATATATTTT. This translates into CASSTFRRGFSGNTIYF. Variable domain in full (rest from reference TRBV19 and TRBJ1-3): DGGITQSPKYLFRKEGQNVTLSCEQNLNHDAMYWYRQDPGQGLRLIYYSQIVNDFQKGDIAEGYSVSREKKESFPLTVTSAQKNPTAFYLCASSTFRRGFSGNTIYFGEGSWLTVV.